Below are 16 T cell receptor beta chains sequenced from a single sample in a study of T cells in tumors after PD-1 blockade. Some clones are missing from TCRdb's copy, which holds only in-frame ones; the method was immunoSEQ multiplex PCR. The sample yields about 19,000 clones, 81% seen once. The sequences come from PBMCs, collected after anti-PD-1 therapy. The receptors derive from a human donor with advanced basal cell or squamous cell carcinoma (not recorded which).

The DNA for the CDR3 is TGTGCCAGCAGCTTAGGACTAGATAATGAGCAGTTCTTC. It specifies CASSLGLDNEQFF. The chain joins TRBV7-9 to TRBJ2-1; tentatively, D is TRBD2 (6 bases). V was clipped by 1 base and J by 7 bases, with 8 bases between them. Germline V gene data show CDR1 as SEHNR and CDR2 as FQNEAQ (reference sequence). The CDR3 sequence is 13 residues long.

In DNA, the CDR3 is TGTGCCAGCAGCTTAGTCTTAGCGGGAGTCCCCAATGAGCAGTTCTTC. This translates into CASSLVLAGVPNEQFF. The V gene is TRBV7-2, the J gene TRBJ2-1, with 9 bases that match TRBD2. This CDR3 is built from 16 residues. Germline CDR1 reads SGHTA; CDR2 reads FQGNSA. With V trimmed by 1 base and J by 6 bases, 7 bases remained unmatched.

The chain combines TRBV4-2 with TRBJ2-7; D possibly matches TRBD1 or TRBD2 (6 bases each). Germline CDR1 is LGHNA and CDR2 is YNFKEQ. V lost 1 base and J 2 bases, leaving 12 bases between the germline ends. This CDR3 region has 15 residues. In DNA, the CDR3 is TGTGCCAGCAGCCAAGGGGGGGACATCGCCTACGAGCAGTACTTC. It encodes CASSQGGDIAYEQYF.

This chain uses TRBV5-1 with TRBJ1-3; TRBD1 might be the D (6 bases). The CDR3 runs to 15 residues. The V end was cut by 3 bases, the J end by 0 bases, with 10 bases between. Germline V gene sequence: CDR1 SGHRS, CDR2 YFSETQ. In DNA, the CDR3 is TGCGCCAGCAGCTCGGACAGTAGCTCTGGAAACACCATATATTTT. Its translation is CASSSDSSSGNTIYF.

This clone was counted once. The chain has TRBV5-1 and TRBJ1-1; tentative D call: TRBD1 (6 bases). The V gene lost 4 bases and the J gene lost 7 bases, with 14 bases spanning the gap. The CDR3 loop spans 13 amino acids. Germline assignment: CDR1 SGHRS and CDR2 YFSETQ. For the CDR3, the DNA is TGCGCCAGCAGCCCCCCGGACAGCCTTGAAGCTTTCTTT. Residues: CASSPPDSLEAFF.

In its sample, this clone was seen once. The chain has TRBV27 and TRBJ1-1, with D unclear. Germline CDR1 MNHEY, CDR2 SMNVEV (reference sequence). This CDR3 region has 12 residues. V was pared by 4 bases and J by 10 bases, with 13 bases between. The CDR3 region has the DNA TGTGCCAGCAGTTCCCGGTTAGGACTAGCTTTCTTT. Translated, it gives CASSSRLGLAFF.

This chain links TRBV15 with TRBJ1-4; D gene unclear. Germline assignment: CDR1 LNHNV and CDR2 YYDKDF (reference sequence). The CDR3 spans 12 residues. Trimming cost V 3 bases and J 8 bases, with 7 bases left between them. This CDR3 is CATSRVGEKLFF. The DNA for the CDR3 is TGTGCCACCAGCAGGGTTGGGGAAAAACTGTTTTTT.

DNA of the CDR3: TGTGCCAGCACCCTGAGGGGCAGGGACACCGGGGAGCTGTTTTTT. Translating it yields CASTLRGRDTGELFF. This chain uses TRBV7-9 with TRBJ2-2; the D gene could be TRBD1 or TRBD2 (5 bases each). CDR1 and CDR2 (germline): SEHNR, FQNEAQ (reference sequence). This CDR3 is 15 amino acids long. The germline V and J ends were trimmed by 7 bases and 3 bases, with 15 bases remaining between them.

CDR3 nucleotide sequence: TGTGCCAGCAGCACCACTAGCGAGACCTACAATGAGCAGTTCTTC. Protein product: CASSTTSETYNEQFF. The gene calls are TRBV27 and TRBJ2-1; TRBD2 matches 7 bases. Per the germline V gene, CDR1 is MNHEY and CDR2 is SMNVEV (reference sequence). The length of the CDR3 is 15 residues. Trimming removed 6 bases from V and 2 bases from J; junction bases left unmatched: 7.

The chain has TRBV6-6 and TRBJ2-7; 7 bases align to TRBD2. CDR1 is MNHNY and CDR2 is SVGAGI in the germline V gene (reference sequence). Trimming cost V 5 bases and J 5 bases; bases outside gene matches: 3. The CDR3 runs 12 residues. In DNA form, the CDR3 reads TGTGCCAGCAGTGGGACTAAAGACGAGCAGTACTTC. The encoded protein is CASSGTKDEQYF.

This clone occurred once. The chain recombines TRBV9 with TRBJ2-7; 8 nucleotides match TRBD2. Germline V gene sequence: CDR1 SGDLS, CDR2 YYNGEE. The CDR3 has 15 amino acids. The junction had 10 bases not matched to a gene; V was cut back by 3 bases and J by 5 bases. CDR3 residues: CASSALPAGADEQYF. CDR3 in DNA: TGTGCCAGCAGCGCCCTCCCAGCGGGGGCGGACGAGCAGTACTTC. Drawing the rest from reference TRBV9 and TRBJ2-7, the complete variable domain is DSGVTQTPKHLITATGQRVTLRCSPRSGDLSVYWYQQSLDQGLQFLIQYYNGEERAKGNILERFSAQQFPDLHSELNLSSLELGDSALYFCASSALPAGADEQYFGPGTRLTVT.

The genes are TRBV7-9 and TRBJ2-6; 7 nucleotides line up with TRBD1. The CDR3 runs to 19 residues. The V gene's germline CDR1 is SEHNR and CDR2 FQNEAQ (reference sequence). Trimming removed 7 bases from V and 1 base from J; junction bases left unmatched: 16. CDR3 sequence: CASNLRWWTGVSGANVLTF. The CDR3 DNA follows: TGTGCCAGCAACCTCCGGTGGTGGACAGGAGTTTCTGGGGCCAACGTCCTGACTTTC.

This CDR3 is CASSYRDRVYEQYF. As DNA, the CDR3 is TGTGCCAGCAGCTACCGGGACAGGGTCTACGAGCAGTACTTC. The chain recombines TRBV13 with TRBJ2-7, with 9 bases that match TRBD1. With 4 bases clipped from V and 3 bases from J, the junction kept 4 bases outside the gene matches. CDR3 length: 14 residues. CDR1 and CDR2 (germline): PRHDT, FYEKMQ (reference sequence).

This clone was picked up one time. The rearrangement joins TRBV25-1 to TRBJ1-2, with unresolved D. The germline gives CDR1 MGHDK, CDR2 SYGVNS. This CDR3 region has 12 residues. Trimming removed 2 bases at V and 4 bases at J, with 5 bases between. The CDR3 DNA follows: TGTGCCAGCAGTGAAGGGCCCTATGGCTACACCTTC. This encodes CASSEGPYGYTF.

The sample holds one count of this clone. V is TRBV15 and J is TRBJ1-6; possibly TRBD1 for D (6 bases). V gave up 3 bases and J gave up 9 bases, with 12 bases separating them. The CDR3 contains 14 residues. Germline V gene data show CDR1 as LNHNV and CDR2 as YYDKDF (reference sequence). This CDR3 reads CATSSSGVASPLHF. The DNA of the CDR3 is TGTGCCACCAGCAGTTCAGGGGTCGCTTCACCCCTCCACTTT.

The CDR3 reads CASSAGLAEGETQYF. The CDR3 nucleotides read TGTGCCAGCAGCGCAGGACTAGCGGAAGGAGAGACCCAGTACTTC. The chain carries TRBV9 and TRBJ2-5; 10 bases match TRBD2. This CDR3 has 15 residues. V was clipped by 3 bases and J by 4 bases; unmatched bases: 6. The germline CDR1 and CDR2 sequences are SGDLS and YYNGEE. Drawing the rest from reference TRBV9 and TRBJ2-5, the complete variable domain is DSGVTQTPKHLITATGQRVTLRCSPRSGDLSVYWYQQSLDQGLQFLIQYYNGEERAKGNILERFSAQQFPDLHSELNLSSLELGDSALYFCASSAGLAEGETQYFGPGTRLLVL.